This T cell receptor beta chain was sequenced during a study of blood T cells in healthy people across ages. Study-level findings and limits: CMV status of donors was unknown, possibly confounding expanded clonotype changes.

Concerning this clonotype itself: Its target is not known.

In germline, CDR1 is SGHRS, CDR2 YFSETQ. This CDR3 has 15 residues. V shed 4 bases and J 5 bases; nucleotides not matched to a gene: 6. The study recruited healthy Caucasian donors from Russia who were aged about 6 to 100. Peripheral blood was drawn, about 9.1 milliliters per donor. Isolated PBMCs totaled at least 7 million in each sample. For the second PCR, which ran for about 6 to 11 cycles, a sample-barcoded 5' primer and a J-beta primer mix were used. TCRdb recomputed calls from the 5' RACE reads with MiXCR, one row per CDR3 protein. This sample has some 1.4 million distinct CDR3 sequences, with around 42% found just once.

This receptor was obtained from a woman aged 18-30 years in good health. Sequences were obtained from blood. The chain carries TRBV5-1 and TRBJ1-6, with TRBD1 identical over 7 bases. Written as DNA, the CDR3 is TGCGCCAGCAGCCCAGGACAGGCGGATAATTCACCCCTCCACTTT. Protein: CASSPGQADNSPLHF. The complete variable domain, with remaining parts taken from reference TRBV5-1 and TRBJ1-6, reads KAGVTQTPRYLIKTRGQQVTLSCSPISGHRSVSWYQQTPGQGLQFLFEYFSETQRNKGNFPGRFSGRQFSNSRSEMNVSTLELGDSALYLCASSPGQADNSPLHFGNGTRLTVT.